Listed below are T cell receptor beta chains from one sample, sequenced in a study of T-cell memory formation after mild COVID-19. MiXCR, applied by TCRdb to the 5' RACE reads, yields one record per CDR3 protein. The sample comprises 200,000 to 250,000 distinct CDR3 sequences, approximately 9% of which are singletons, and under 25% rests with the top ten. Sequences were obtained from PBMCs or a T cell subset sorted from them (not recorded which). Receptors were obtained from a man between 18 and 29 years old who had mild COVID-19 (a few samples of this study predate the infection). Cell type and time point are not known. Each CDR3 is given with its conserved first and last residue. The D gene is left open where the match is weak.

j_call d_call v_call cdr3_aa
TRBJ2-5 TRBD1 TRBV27 CASSLGTGKTQYF
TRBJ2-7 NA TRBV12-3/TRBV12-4 CASSLAGHLYEQYF
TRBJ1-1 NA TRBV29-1 CSVEDKVSDGEDTEAFF
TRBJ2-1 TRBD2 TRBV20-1 CSARTPSGGHYNEQFF
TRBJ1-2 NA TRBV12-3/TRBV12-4 CASSLTGANYGYTF
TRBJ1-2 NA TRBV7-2 CASSLDYSYGYTF
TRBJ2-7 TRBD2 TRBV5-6 CASSPRSGGTYEQYF
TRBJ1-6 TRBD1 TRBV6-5 CASSYYSGTGNNSPLHF
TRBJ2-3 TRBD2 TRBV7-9 CASSFVAGGRTDTQYF
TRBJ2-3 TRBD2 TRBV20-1 CSETSGETDTQYF
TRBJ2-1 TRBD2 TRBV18 CASSPPGTIGEQFF
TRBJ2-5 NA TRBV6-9 CASTHVTGPTETQYF
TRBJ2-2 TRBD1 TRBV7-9 CASSSWDRRGGDTGELFF
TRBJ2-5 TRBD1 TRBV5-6 CASSSRQGQETQYF
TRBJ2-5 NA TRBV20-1 CSAAGGQYF
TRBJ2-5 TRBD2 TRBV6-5 CASSYGRGNRETQYF
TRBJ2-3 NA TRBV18 CASSPAQGGVADTQYF
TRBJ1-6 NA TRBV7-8 CASSTTTRDSTYNSPLHF
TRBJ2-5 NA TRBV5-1 CASSVPGAGETQYF
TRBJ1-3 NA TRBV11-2 CASSPRGGNTIYF
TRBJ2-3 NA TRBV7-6 CASSLNSGQIDTQYF
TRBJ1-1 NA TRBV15 CATSRDQGQRAFF
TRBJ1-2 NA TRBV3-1 CASSHGGRLGYTF
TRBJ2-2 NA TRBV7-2 CASRLARELFF
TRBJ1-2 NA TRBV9 CASRTAGPSYGYTF
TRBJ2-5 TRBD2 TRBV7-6 CASSLSGGAAETQYF
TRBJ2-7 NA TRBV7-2 CASSSDLQGYEQYF
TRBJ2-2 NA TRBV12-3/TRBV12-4 CASRPVTANTGELFF
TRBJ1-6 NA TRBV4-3 CASSPTPGTANSPLHF
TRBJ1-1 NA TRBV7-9 CASSLKANTEAFF
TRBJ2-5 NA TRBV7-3 CASSTDGSQETQYF
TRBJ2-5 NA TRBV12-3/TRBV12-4 CASSLVAEETQYF
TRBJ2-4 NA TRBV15 CATSRADWAGRNIQYF
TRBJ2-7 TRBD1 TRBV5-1 CASSLGTGKGEQYF
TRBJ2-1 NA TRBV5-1 CASSLDGGSSYNEQFF
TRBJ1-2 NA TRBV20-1 CSARDRTPHRGYTF
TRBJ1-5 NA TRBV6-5 CASSYRGSQPQHF
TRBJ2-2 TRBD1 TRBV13 CASSSRGQGETGELFF
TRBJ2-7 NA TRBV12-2 CARAPLGLVGAFYEQYF
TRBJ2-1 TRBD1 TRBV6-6 CASRETGGNEQFF
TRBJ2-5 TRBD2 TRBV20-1 CSARDRRLAGGPAQETQYF
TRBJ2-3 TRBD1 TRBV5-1 CASTRQGTDTQYF
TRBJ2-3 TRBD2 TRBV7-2 CASRRAGGLSTDTQYF
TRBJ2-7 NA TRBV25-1 CASSDRRAAQYF
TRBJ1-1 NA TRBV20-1 CSAWTDVSNTEAFF
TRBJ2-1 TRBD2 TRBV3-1 CASEPELAGPGKFF
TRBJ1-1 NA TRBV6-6 CASSYMGGNEAFF
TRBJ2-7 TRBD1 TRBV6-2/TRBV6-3 CASSYGTGLYEQYF
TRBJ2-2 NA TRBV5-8 CARDYRNTGELFF
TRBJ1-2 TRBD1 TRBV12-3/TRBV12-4 CASRGQGALGYTF
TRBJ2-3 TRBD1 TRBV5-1 CASSPQGARDTDTQYF